These 31 T cell receptor beta chains share one sample of origin, sequenced in a study of blood T cell repertoires in COVID-19. TCRdb's table, derived via immunoSEQ multiplex PCR, lists solely in-frame clones and lacks some. The data show 200,000 to 300,000 clones, with about four fifths seen just once and more than 9.5% held by the top ten. The sample was peripheral blood. The receptors come from a woman aged 80 or over with acute or convalescent COVID-19.

The chain employs TRBV28 and TRBJ1-5, with a weak D call TRBD1 (6 bases). Trimming left V 1 base short and J 4 bases short, with 17 bases between. Germline-derived CDR1 and CDR2 are MDHEN and SYDVKM. There are 17 residues in the CDR3. For the CDR3, the DNA is TGTGCCAGCAGTTTATCCGGACAGCAAAAAGGGAATCAGCCCCAGCATTTT. This encodes CASSLSGQQKGNQPQHF.

The chain combines TRBV9 with TRBJ1-1; unclear D gene. V shed 0 bases and J shed 0 bases, with 12 bases lying between them. This CDR3 is built from 16 residues. Germline V CDR1 and CDR2: SGDLS, YYNGEE. This CDR3 is CASSVDQATMNTEAFF. For the CDR3, the DNA is TGTGCCAGCAGCGTAGACCAGGCCACCATGAACACTGAAGCTTTCTTT.

The rearrangement links TRBV18 to TRBJ2-7, with TRBD1 matching 10 bases. Germline V gives CDR1 KGHSH, CDR2 LQKENI. The CDR3 is 17 amino acids. Unmatched junction bases numbered 13, after V lost 6 bases and J lost 2 bases. The CDR3 loop reads CASSSMPVGQGAYEQYF. DNA for the CDR3: TGTGCCAGCTCTTCGATGCCCGTTGGACAGGGGGCCTACGAGCAGTACTTC.

The rearrangement uses TRBV6-5 and TRBJ1-4; 8 nucleotides match TRBD1. J was trimmed by 5 bases and V by 6 bases; bases with no gene match: 8. CDR3 length equals 15 residues. Germline assignment: CDR1 MNHEY and CDR2 SVGAGI. Here the CDR3 DNA reads TGTGCCAGCAGACGGACAGGGCCTTCGAATGAAAAACTGTTTTTT. It translates to CASRRTGPSNEKLFF.

The chain recombines TRBV5-6 with TRBJ2-1, with 7 bases matching TRBD2. There are 17 residues in the CDR3. Looked up from germline, CDR1 is SGHDT and CDR2 is YYEEEE. With V trimmed by 1 base and J by 3 bases, 10 bases remained unmatched. CDR3 in amino acids: CASSLFAGLGGYNEQFF. The CDR3 DNA reads as TGTGCCAGCAGCTTGTTCGCTGGACTAGGAGGCTACAATGAGCAGTTCTTC.

A few counts support this clone. The chain joins TRBV19 to TRBJ1-1; a possible D gene is TRBD1 (5 bases). This CDR3 spans 13 amino acids. V was trimmed by 4 bases and J by 2 bases, leaving 8 bases between them. Germline-derived CDR1 and CDR2 are LNHDA and SQIVND (reference sequence). This CDR3 is CASSRGPNTEAFF. In nucleotides, the CDR3 is TGTGCCAGTAGTAGGGGCCCCAACACTGAAGCTTTCTTT.

The rearrangement joins TRBV18 to TRBJ1-3, with D possibly being TRBD1 (6 bases). Trimming pared 3 bases from V and 4 bases from J, leaving 16 bases between. The length of the CDR3 is 16 residues. Germline values: CDR1 KGHSH, CDR2 LQKENI. The chain's CDR3 is CASSPSRRGAGNTIYF. The CDR3 DNA sequence: TGTGCCAGCTCACCCTCCCGTCGGGGGGCAGGAAACACCATATATTTT.

With respect to this clone: The sample has other DNA sequences that encode this CDR3 too. The chain is built from TRBV2 and TRBJ1-1; the match to TRBD1 covers 7 bases. This CDR3 has 14 residues. The ends lost 6 bases at V and 0 bases at J; junction bases unmatched: 4. CDR1 is SNHLY and CDR2 is FYNNEI in the germline V gene. The CDR3 sequence is CASSRQGMNTEAFF. CDR3 DNA: TGTGCCAGCAGCCGACAGGGTATGAACACTGAAGCTTTCTTT.

The chain couples TRBV9 to TRBJ1-1; D call uncertain. Germline loops: CDR1 SGDLS, CDR2 YYNGEE. This CDR3 is 15 amino acids long. With 4 bases removed from V and 3 bases from J, the gap between germline ends came to 16 bases. The CDR3 sequence is CASSRTRKSDTEAFF. The CDR3 DNA follows: TGTGCCAGCAGCCGAACGCGTAAATCGGACACTGAAGCTTTCTTT.

The chain combines TRBV11-3 with TRBJ2-3, with 8 bases aligning to TRBD1. With 5 bases clipped from V and 6 bases from J, the junction kept 7 bases outside the gene matches. Germline lookup yields CDR1 SGHNT and CDR2 YENEEA. The CDR3 covers 14 residues. CDR3 region: CASSKGQGADTQYF. Here the CDR3 DNA reads TGTGCCAGCAGCAAAGGACAGGGTGCGGATACGCAGTATTTT.

The chain is built from TRBV19 and TRBJ1-1, with 9 bases identical to TRBD1. The V segment lost 4 bases and the J segment 5 bases; nucleotides outside the gene matches: 17. The germline V gene has CDR1 LNHDA and CDR2 SQIVND (reference sequence). This CDR3 is 18 amino acids long. The CDR3 DNA reads TGTGCCAGTAGTACGAACAGGGGGCAGAACCCAGGGGGGACTGAAGCTTTCTTT. Translation: CASSTNRGQNPGGTEAFF.

The V and J genes are TRBV3-1 (or the pseudogene TRBV3-2) and TRBJ1-2, with 9 nucleotides matching TRBD1. V lost 5 bases, J lost 4 bases, and 5 bases stayed unmatched. This CDR3 contains 14 residues. Germline lookup yields CDR1 LGHDT and CDR2 YNNKEL (reference sequence). CDR3 region: CASSKQGAPYGYTF. CDR3 DNA sequence: TGTGCCAGCAGCAAACAGGGGGCTCCCTATGGCTACACCTTC.

The V and J genes are TRBV10-2 and TRBJ2-7; maybe TRBD1 (6 bases). Per the germline V gene, CDR1 is WSHSY and CDR2 is SAAADI. V lost 10 bases to trimming and J lost 2 bases, with 21 bases between them. The CDR3 consists of 15 residues. CDR3 loop: CATALHREITYEQYF. The CDR3 region has the DNA TGCGCCACCGCCTTGCACAGGGAAATTACCTACGAGCAGTACTTC.

The CDR3: CASKGAGAAGVYF. The CDR3 bases are TGTGCCAGCAAGGGTGCGGGGGCCGCGGGCGTATACTTC. The V and J genes are TRBV2 and TRBJ2-7; tentative D call: TRBD2 (7 bases). This CDR3 is 13 amino acids long. CDR1 and CDR2 (germline): SNHLY, FYNNEI. V was shortened by 7 bases and J by 13 bases, with 23 bases between the two germline ends.

The rearrangement links TRBV10-3 to TRBJ2-3; 8 bases align to TRBD2. The germline gives CDR1 ENHRY, CDR2 SYGVKD. The junction had 18 bases not matched to a gene; V was cut back by 4 bases and J by 6 bases. The CDR3 is made up of 18 amino acids. CDR3 in DNA: TGTGCCATCAGTGGAGGGGAGAGCCGGGGGGGAGCGAAGGATACGCAGTATTTT. It is translated as CAISGGESRGGAKDTQYF.

The genes are TRBV19 and TRBJ1-2, with 11 positions matching TRBD1. Germline V gene data show CDR1 as LNHDA and CDR2 as SQIVND (reference sequence). This CDR3 comprises 15 residues. J lost 6 bases, V lost 5 bases, and 8 bases had no gene match. The CDR3 sequence: CASSSPGQGVHGYTF. The CDR3 DNA follows: TGTGCCAGTAGTTCCCCGGGACAGGGGGTTCATGGCTACACCTTC.

The chain has TRBV3-1 (or the pseudogene TRBV3-2) and TRBJ1-5, with TRBD1 as a possible D gene (6 bases). V was shortened by 0 bases and J by 0 bases, with 15 bases between the two germline ends. CDR1 and CDR2 (germline): LGHDT, YNNKEL (reference sequence). This CDR3 comprises 18 residues. The CDR3 DNA reads as TGTGCCAGCAGCCAAGATGGGGGCAGGTATTATAGCAATCAGCCCCAGCATTTT. Its protein product is CASSQDGGRYYSNQPQHF.

J is TRBJ1-4 and V is TRBV4-1, with D perhaps TRBD1 (6 bases). Trimming left V 1 base short and J 8 bases short, with 17 bases between. From germline, CDR1 is MGHRA and CDR2 YSYEKL. The CDR3 extends over 16 amino acids. This chain's CDR3 is CASSQVWWTAEEKLFF. The CDR3 bases are TGCGCCAGCAGCCAAGTCTGGTGGACAGCTGAAGAAAAACTGTTTTTT.

This rearrangement joins TRBV14 to TRBJ2-1, with D possibly TRBD1 on 6 matching bases. Germline V lookup: CDR1 SGHDN, CDR2 FVKESK. This CDR3 has 16 amino acids. Trimming left V 4 bases short and J 6 bases short, with 19 bases between. CDR3 loop: CASSRGGVLGGNEQFF. For the CDR3, the DNA is TGTGCCAGCAGCCGAGGGGGAGTTCTGGGTGGCAATGAGCAGTTCTTC. Supplemented by reference TRBV14 and TRBJ2-1, the full variable domain reads EAGVTQFPSHSVIEKGQTVTLRCDPISGHDNLYWYRRVMGKEIKFLLHFVKESKQDESGMPNNRFLAERTGGTYSTLKVQPAELEDSGVYFCASSRGGVLGGNEQFFGPGTRLTVL.

The gene calls are TRBV21-1 and TRBJ2-5; whether TRBD1, the table's D call, matches the DNA was not checked. TRBV21-1 is a pseudogene. The CDR3 extends over 14 amino acids. The CDR3, as DNA: TGTGCCAGCAGATTCGACAGCCCCCGGGAGACCCAGTACTTC. Translation gives CASRFDSPRETQYF.

CDR3 sequence: CASSLAAGGPYEQYF. The CDR3 nucleotides read TGCGCCAGCAGCTTGGCTGCGGGGGGTCCCTACGAGCAGTACTTC. This rearrangement joins TRBV5-1 to TRBJ2-7; 8 nucleotides align to TRBD2. The CDR3 length is 15 residues. Germline V CDR1 and CDR2: SGHRS, YFSETQ. After removal of 0 bases from V and 2 bases from J, the junction contained 4 bases not matched to a gene.

This chain connects TRBV18 to TRBJ2-1; perhaps TRBD2 as D (7 bases). Germline CDR1 reads KGHSH; CDR2 reads LQKENI. V was trimmed by 4 bases and J by 2 bases, leaving 15 bases between them. CDR3 length: 16 residues. For the CDR3, the DNA is TGTGCCAGCTCACTTTGGGGGGGGGCGGCCTACAATGAGCAGTTCTTC. Its protein is CASSLWGGAAYNEQFF.

The genes are TRBV4-2 and TRBJ2-7; 12 nucleotides line up with TRBD2. Germline CDR1 and CDR2: LGHNA and YNFKEQ. With 1 base clipped from V and 7 bases from J, the junction kept 14 bases outside the gene matches. The CDR3 covers 18 residues. CDR3 DNA sequence: TGTGCCAGCAGCCAAGGTTGGCCCTCTAGCGGGGGGGCCAGGGAGCAGTACTTC. Its translation is CASSQGWPSSGGAREQYF.

This clone was observed a single time. This chain links TRBV19 with TRBJ1-1; a weak D match, TRBD1 (5 bases). Trimming removed 9 bases from V and 5 bases from J, with 13 bases in between. Germline V gives CDR1 LNHDA, CDR2 SQIVND (reference sequence). The CDR3 has 12 amino acids. The CDR3 nucleotides read TGTGCCAGCCGATTCCGGGGGACTGAAGCTTTCTTT. Translation gives CASRFRGTEAFF.

The V gene is TRBV5-6, the J gene TRBJ2-6, with a tentative D call TRBD1 (6 bases). Trimming pared 3 bases from V and 2 bases from J, leaving 9 bases between. Germline V CDR1 and CDR2: SGHDT, YYEEEE. The CDR3 sequence is 15 residues long. CDR3 region: CASSYRDTGANVLTF. CDR3 DNA: TGTGCCAGCAGCTACAGGGATACTGGGGCCAACGTCCTGACTTTC.

The rearrangement joins TRBV12-3 or TRBV12-4 to TRBJ2-3; tentatively, D is TRBD2 (5 bases). The CDR3 length is 11 residues. Trimming stripped 7 bases from V and 6 bases from J, with 8 bases between. The CDR3: CASKLGDTQYF. The CDR3 nucleotides are TGTGCCAGCAAACTAGGTGATACGCAGTATTTT.

The chain employs TRBV18 and TRBJ2-7, with a weak D call TRBD1 (5 bases). This CDR3 region has 14 residues. Germline-derived CDR1 and CDR2 are KGHSH and LQKENI. V dropped 4 bases and J dropped 1 base, with 11 bases sitting between them. CDR3 sequence: CASSRTINSYEQYF. CDR3 nucleotides: TGTGCCAGCTCACGGACAATCAATTCCTACGAGCAGTACTTC.

The rearrangement links TRBV5-1 to TRBJ1-1; D not resolved. V was cut by 0 bases and J by 6 bases, with 15 bases left in between. CDR3 length equals 15 residues. Germline V gives CDR1 SGHRS, CDR2 YFSETQ. CDR3 in amino acids: CASSLELLTFPEAFF. In nucleotides, the CDR3 is TGCGCCAGCAGCTTGGAACTCCTCACCTTCCCTGAAGCTTTCTTT.

J is TRBJ2-1 and V is TRBV27; 8 positions match TRBD1. The J segment lost 9 bases and the V segment lost 5 bases, leaving 3 bases of the junction unmatched. Per germline, CDR1 MNHEY and CDR2 SMNVEV (reference sequence). The CDR3 totals 12 residues. DNA of the CDR3: TGTGCCAGCAGTACGACAGGGGTTGAGCAGTTCTTC. Its protein is CASSTTGVEQFF.

V is TRBV11-2 and J is TRBJ1-4, with TRBD1 identical over 8 bases. The CDR3 length is 16 residues. Per the germline V gene, CDR1 is SGHAT and CDR2 is FQNNGV. After removal of 5 bases from V and 9 bases from J, the junction contained 14 bases not matched to a gene. The CDR3, as DNA: TGTGCCAGCAGCCCCCCGCGGACAGGGCTAGGGAAAAAACTGTTTTTT. Translating gives CASSPPRTGLGKKLFF. Complete variable domain (other parts from reference TRBV11-2 and TRBJ1-4): EAGVAQSPRYKIIEKRQSVAFWCNPISGHATLYWYQQILGQGPKLLIQFQNNGVVDDSQLPKDRFSAERLKGVDSTLKIQPAKLEDSAVYLCASSPPRTGLGKKLFFGSGTQLSVL.

The chain is built from TRBV19 and TRBJ2-5; D possibly corresponds to TRBD2 (5 bases). V shed 1 base and J shed 4 bases, with 7 bases lying between them. Germline CDR1 LNHDA, CDR2 SQIVND (reference sequence). The CDR3 is made up of 13 amino acids. DNA for the CDR3: TGTGCCAGTAGTATAGCCCGGGGAGAGACCCAGTACTTC. This gives the protein CASSIARGETQYF.